This passage covers 22 T cell receptor beta chains from one sample sequenced in a study of blood T cell repertoires in COVID-19. Assay used: immunoSEQ multiplex PCR; TCRdb lists only in-frame clones, some missing. This table has about 140,000 clones, about 87% appearing once. Sequenced material: peripheral blood. The receptor source for this set is a human donor in a cohort sampled during active COVID-19.

A few counts support this clone. The chain joins TRBV11-1 to TRBJ2-2; D unclear. Trimming stripped 3 bases from V and 2 bases from J, with 7 bases between. The CDR3 runs 14 residues. Germline lookup yields CDR1 SGHAT and CDR2 FQDESV (reference sequence). The CDR3 protein is CASSLSRNTGELFF. The CDR3, as DNA: TGTGCCAGCAGCTTGTCCCGTAACACCGGGGAGCTGTTTTTT.

This chain joins TRBV7-9 and TRBJ2-1, with 7 bases fitting TRBD1. CDR1 and CDR2 (germline): SEHNR, FQNEAQ (reference sequence). The CDR3 loop spans 14 amino acids. Trimming at V came to 1 base and at J to 5 bases, leaving 2 bases not matched to a gene. DNA of the CDR3: TGTGCCAGCAGCTTAGAGGGACAGCACAATGAGCAGTTCTTC. Its translation is CASSLEGQHNEQFF.

V gene TRBV27 combines with J gene TRBJ2-7; the match to TRBD2 covers 9 bases. The CDR3 is 15 amino acids. CDR1 is MNHEY and CDR2 is SMNVEV in the germline V gene (reference sequence). V lost 0 bases and J lost 3; bases outside the gene matches: 3. Written as DNA, the CDR3 is TGTGCCAGCAGTTTATCAAGCGGGAGGATCTACGAGCAGTACTTC. Protein product: CASSLSSGRIYEQYF.

The V gene is TRBV24-1, the J gene TRBJ2-1; TRBD2 aligns across 8 bases. There are 18 residues in the CDR3. Germline-derived CDR1 and CDR2 are KGHDR and SFDVKD. The V segment lost 3 bases and the J segment 0 bases; nucleotides outside the gene matches: 9. CDR3 sequence reads: CATSDPGREASSYNEQFF. In DNA form, the CDR3 reads TGTGCCACCAGTGATCCAGGGCGGGAGGCAAGCTCCTACAATGAGCAGTTCTTC.

The chain carries TRBV7-2 and TRBJ1-3, with D tentatively TRBD1 (5 bases). Germline V CDR1 and CDR2: SGHTA, FQGNSA. The CDR3 runs 14 residues. The V end was cut by 3 bases, the J end by 2 bases, with 8 bases between. The CDR3 DNA reads as TGTGCCAGCAGCTTCGGGGGGACTGGAAACACCATATATTTT. This encodes CASSFGGTGNTIYF.

V and J are TRBV18 and TRBJ2-3, with 10 nucleotides matching TRBD2. This CDR3 is built from 17 residues. Trimming removed 0 bases from V and 4 bases from J; junction bases left unmatched: 7. CDR1 is KGHSH and CDR2 is LQKENI in the germline V gene. CDR3: CASSPPSLAGVPDTQYF. The CDR3 region has the DNA TGTGCCAGCTCACCACCGAGTCTAGCGGGAGTCCCAGATACGCAGTATTTT.

Worth noting for this clone: The identical CDR3 is also encoded by other nucleotide sequences in the sample. The V and J genes are TRBV5-1 and TRBJ1-1, with D maybe TRBD1 (5 bases). The germline V gene encodes CDR1 SGHRS and CDR2 YFSETQ. The CDR3 covers 15 residues. The V end lost 5 bases, the J end lost 2 bases, and 16 bases lay between the germline ends. CDR3 sequence: CASSTDTGFNTEAFF. CDR3 nucleotide sequence: TGCGCCAGCAGTACCGATACAGGTTTTAACACTGAAGCTTTCTTT.

This clone was picked up one time. Here the CDR3 DNA reads TGTGCCAGCAGCCCGGACAGGGGTTGGTTGGACACTGAAGCTTTCTTT. Translated: CASSPDRGWLDTEAFF. The V and J genes are TRBV7-8 and TRBJ1-1; TRBD1 aligns across 9 bases. In germline, CDR1 is SGHVS, CDR2 FQNEAQ. V gave up 5 bases and J gave up 3 bases; unmatched junction bases: 10. The CDR3 is 16 amino acids.

The CDR3 DNA is TGTGCCAGCAGCTTTACTCCGGCGGATTCACCCCTCCACTTT. It encodes CASSFTPADSPLHF. V is TRBV5-4 and J is TRBJ1-6; D gene unclear. Trimming pared 2 bases from V and 8 bases from J, leaving 11 bases between. The CDR3 totals 14 residues. Germline V gene lookup returns CDR1 SGHNT and CDR2 YYREEE (reference sequence).

The chain uses TRBV5-1 and TRBJ1-1, with a tentative D call TRBD1 (5 bases). The CDR3 is 15 residues long. V dropped 1 base and J dropped 1 base, with 11 bases sitting between them. Germline V gives CDR1 SGHRS, CDR2 YFSETQ. The CDR3 DNA reads TGCGCCAGCAGCTTGCAAGGGGTCCGGAACACTGAAGCTTTCTTT. It encodes CASSLQGVRNTEAFF.

This clone has a count of ten or more. The CDR3 spells CSVEQGLRGYTF. DNA of the CDR3: TGCAGCGTTGAGCAGGGGCTAAGAGGCTACACCTTC. The rearrangement links TRBV29-1 to TRBJ1-2; maybe TRBD1 (6 bases). Trimming removed 3 bases from V and 8 bases from J, with 13 bases in between. The CDR3 spans 12 residues. Germline assignment: CDR1 SQVTM and CDR2 ANQGSEA. Variable domain in full (rest from reference TRBV29-1 and TRBJ1-2): SAVISQKPSRDICQRGTSLTIQCQVDSQVTMMFWYRQQPGQSLTLIATANQGSEATYESGFVIDKFPISRPNLTFSTLTVSNMSPEDSSIYLCSVEQGLRGYTFGSGTRLTVV.

This chain uses TRBV3-1 (or the pseudogene TRBV3-2) with TRBJ2-5, with a tentative D call TRBD1 (5 bases). V was clipped by 1 base and J by 2 bases, with 11 bases between them. The CDR3 runs to 15 residues. Germline V gene lookup returns CDR1 LGHDT and CDR2 YNNKEL (reference sequence). CDR3 sequence: CASSQGAGWQETQYF. CDR3 DNA: TGTGCCAGCAGCCAAGGGGCAGGGTGGCAAGAGACCCAGTACTTC.

The chain is built from TRBV5-1 and TRBJ1-5; 7 nucleotides match TRBD1. J lost 4 bases, V lost 1 base, and 11 bases had no gene match. Germline-derived CDR1 and CDR2 are SGHRS and YFSETQ. The CDR3 runs 17 residues. The CDR3 reads CASSLRPTGNGNQPQHF. CDR3 DNA sequence: TGCGCCAGCAGCTTGAGGCCGACAGGGAATGGGAATCAGCCCCAGCATTTT.

This clone has only one observation. The rearrangement uses TRBV10-3 and TRBJ1-2; 10 bases agree with TRBD1. Per the germline V gene, CDR1 is ENHRY and CDR2 is SYGVKD. The CDR3 runs to 17 residues. V shed 10 bases and J 4 bases; nucleotides not matched to a gene: 18. In DNA, the CDR3 is TGTGCCACCGGATACGGGACAGGGGCTTTAAGAGGCTATGGCTACACCTTC. This gives the protein CATGYGTGALRGYGYTF.

The chain combines TRBV5-4 with TRBJ1-2, with D possibly TRBD1 on 5 matching bases. The CDR3 runs 15 residues. The ends were cut back, 0 bases at V and 3 bases at J, with 12 bases in the middle. Per germline, CDR1 SGHNT and CDR2 YYREEE (reference sequence). The chain's CDR3 is CASSLDLGPYYGYTF. The CDR3, as DNA: TGTGCCAGCAGCTTGGATTTGGGGCCCTACTATGGCTACACCTTC.

The genes are TRBV3-1 (or the pseudogene TRBV3-2) and TRBJ1-2; D unclear. The V gene lost 4 bases and the J gene lost 4 bases, with 10 bases spanning the gap. The CDR3 has 13 amino acids. Germline CDR1 and CDR2: LGHDT and YNNKEL (reference sequence). CDR3 bases: TGTGCCAGCAGCCCTCCCGCAGGCTATGGCTACACCTTC. This encodes CASSPPAGYGYTF.

The chain has TRBV19 and TRBJ2-7; 8 bases are shared with TRBD2. V was clipped by 4 bases and J by 3 bases; unmatched bases: 11. This CDR3 contains 16 residues. Germline V gene data show CDR1 as LNHDA and CDR2 as SQIVND (reference sequence). This CDR3 is CASSSFGIAGNYEQYF. For the CDR3, the DNA is TGTGCCAGTAGTAGTTTCGGGATAGCGGGGAACTACGAGCAGTACTTC.

The chain couples TRBV3-1 (or the pseudogene TRBV3-2) to TRBJ1-3; TRBD1 might be the D (6 bases). The germline V gene has CDR1 LGHDT and CDR2 YNNKEL (reference sequence). Trimming removed 4 bases at V and 3 bases at J, with 13 bases between. This CDR3 has 15 amino acids. This CDR3 is CASSPWTVDGNTIYF. The CDR3 DNA follows: TGTGCCAGCAGCCCATGGACAGTTGATGGAAACACCATATATTTT.

The gene calls are TRBV29-1 and TRBJ1-3; 10 nucleotides agree with TRBD1. The trim removed 6 bases at V and 8 bases at J, leaving 7 bases unmatched. The CDR3 covers 13 residues. Germline CDR1 and CDR2: SQVTM and ANQGSEA. This CDR3 is CSVEDRGLDTIYF. CDR3 in DNA: TGCAGCGTGGAGGACAGGGGGTTGGACACCATATATTTT.

The chain combines TRBV3-1 (or the pseudogene TRBV3-2) with TRBJ2-1, with 9 bases fitting TRBD1. Losses at the gene ends were 5 bases for V and 6 bases for J; bases not matched to a gene: 20. Germline CDR1 and CDR2: LGHDT and YNNKEL (reference sequence). The CDR3 spans 19 residues. Written as DNA, the CDR3 is TGTGCCAGCAGCAGACGTATGGGGACAGGGAGAATGCGGAGCAATGAGCAGTTCTTC. This gives the protein CASSRRMGTGRMRSNEQFF.

The V and J genes are TRBV2 and TRBJ2-7; 11 bases match TRBD1. The V gene end was trimmed by 9 bases and the J gene end by 4 bases; junction bases not matched to a gene: 8. CDR3 length: 14 amino acids. In germline, CDR1 is SNHLY, CDR2 FYNNEI. CDR3 region: CASGGQGALYEQYF. The CDR3 coding sequence is TGTGCCAGTGGAGGACAGGGGGCCCTATACGAGCAGTACTTC.

This clone was detected only once. J is TRBJ2-2 and V is TRBV18, with D maybe TRBD1 (5 bases). Trimming removed 6 bases from V and 0 bases from J, with 11 bases in between. CDR1 and CDR2 (germline): KGHSH, LQKENI. The CDR3 runs to 15 residues. The CDR3 DNA sequence: TGTGCCAGCTCGAGAACAGGTTCGAACACCGGGGAGCTGTTTTTT. Translated: CASSRTGSNTGELFF.